One sample yielded the 27 T cell receptor beta chains listed below, sequenced in a study of blood T cell repertoires in COVID-19. Sequencing used immunoSEQ multiplex PCR; TCRdb keeps in-frame clones, though not all of them. Of almost 350,000 clones in the sample, roughly 90% were seen once. The sequenced sample consisted of PBMCs or T cells enriched from blood (not recorded which). These receptors all come from a young woman who had been exposed to COVID-19.

As DNA, the CDR3 is TGTGCCAGCAACGATCAGGGGAACACTGAAGCTTTCTTT. Translating it yields CASNDQGNTEAFF. V gene TRBV28 combines with J gene TRBJ1-1, with D possibly being TRBD1 (5 bases). Germline assignment: CDR1 MDHEN and CDR2 SYDVKM. V shed 7 bases and J shed 1 base, with 10 bases lying between them. The CDR3 totals 13 residues.

The chain links TRBV15 to TRBJ2-7, with a tentative D call TRBD2 (5 bases). The CDR3 length is 14 residues. Germline loops: CDR1 LNHNV, CDR2 YYDKDF (reference sequence). V gave up 1 base and J gave up 3 bases, with 10 bases separating them. The CDR3: CATSRVDLHYEQYF. Written as DNA, the CDR3 is TGTGCCACCAGCAGAGTGGACTTGCACTACGAGCAGTACTTC.

The rearrangement links TRBV10-3 to TRBJ1-4; no reliable D call. This CDR3 spans 13 amino acids. CDR1 and CDR2 (germline): ENHRY, SYGVKD. The V end lost 3 bases, the J end lost 6 bases, and 8 bases lay between the germline ends. CDR3 nucleotide sequence: TGTGCCATCAGTGAAAGAGGCCATGAAAAACTGTTTTTT. Protein: CAISERGHEKLFF.

V is TRBV5-1 and J is TRBJ1-5; D is unresolved. Trimming pared 0 bases from V and 2 bases from J, leaving 9 bases between. The CDR3 consists of 15 residues. Germline V gene lookup returns CDR1 SGHRS and CDR2 YFSETQ. The CDR3 DNA reads TGCGCCAGCAGCTTGGCGGGTTCCGGCAATCAGCCCCAGCATTTT. This sequence encodes CASSLAGSGNQPQHF.

V usage is TRBV3-1 (or the pseudogene TRBV3-2) and J usage is TRBJ1-2, with a tentative D call TRBD1 (6 bases). This CDR3 spans 15 amino acids. Germline V gene data show CDR1 as LGHDT and CDR2 as YNNKEL (reference sequence). V was cut by 4 bases and J by 4 bases, with 16 bases left in between. The CDR3 DNA is TGTGCCAGCAGCCGTATCGGTGGGGGCGGCTATGGCTACACCTTC. This sequence encodes CASSRIGGGGYGYTF.

V is TRBV11-2 and J is TRBJ2-5; TRBD2 agrees at 8 bases. CDR3 length: 13 residues. Germline CDR1 reads SGHAT; CDR2 reads FQNNGV. The junction had 2 bases not matched to a gene; V was cut back by 4 bases and J by 4 bases. In DNA form, the CDR3 reads TGTGCCAGCAGCTACGGACTAGCAGAGACCCAGTACTTC. Protein: CASSYGLAETQYF.

The CDR3 reads CASSNRGATQYF. CDR3 nucleotide sequence: TGTGCCAGCAGCAACAGGGGGGCGACCCAGTACTTC. The chain links TRBV5-8 to TRBJ2-5, with TRBD1 matching over 8 bases. V was clipped by 4 bases and J by 7 bases; unmatched bases: 3. Germline assignment: CDR1 SGHTS and CDR2 YDEGEE. The CDR3 contains 12 residues.

The chain combines TRBV7-9 with TRBJ1-1; D ambiguous. The CDR3 is made up of 14 amino acids. The germline V gene has CDR1 SEHNR and CDR2 FQNEAQ (reference sequence). The V gene lost 3 bases and the J gene lost 5 bases, with 13 bases spanning the gap. The DNA for the CDR3 is TGTGCCAGCAGCTTCATCCCCCCGGGGACTGAAGCTTTCTTT. This translates into CASSFIPPGTEAFF.

This clone was counted a single time. The chain uses TRBV5-5 and TRBJ1-5, with D perhaps matching TRBD1 (6 bases). Looked up from germline, CDR1 is SGHKS and CDR2 is YYEKEE (reference sequence). The CDR3 length is 17 residues. V lost 2 bases, J lost 4 bases, and 19 bases lay in between. The CDR3 region is CASSLSGVGTGNQPQHF. CDR3 nucleotide sequence: TGTGCCAGCAGCTTATCCGGAGTGGGAACAGGGAATCAGCCCCAGCATTTT.

V usage is TRBV10-2 and J usage is TRBJ2-5; 12 positions match TRBD1. The CDR3 covers 16 residues. V lost 5 bases to trimming and J lost 5 bases; unmatched junction nucleotides: 9. Germline values: CDR1 WSHSY, CDR2 SAAADI. As DNA, the CDR3 is TGCGCCAGCAGTTATACCGGGACAGGGGGCGCTGAGACCCAGTACTTC. This translates into CASSYTGTGGAETQYF.

The chain links TRBV7-9 to TRBJ2-1; TRBD2 might be the D (7 bases). This CDR3 region has 15 residues. V was cut by 6 bases and J by 1 base, with 13 bases left in between. Germline-derived CDR1 and CDR2 are SEHNR and FQNEAQ (reference sequence). The CDR3 region has the DNA TGTGCCAGCAGGAAGGGGGGAGGGTCCTACAATGAGCAGTTCTTC. Encoded protein: CASRKGGGSYNEQFF.

The chain joins TRBV5-6 to TRBJ2-7; TRBD1 matches 9 bases. Germline trimming cut 5 bases from V and 7 bases from J; bases unmatched to any gene: 7. This CDR3 is built from 13 residues. Germline V gives CDR1 SGHDT, CDR2 YYEEEE. This CDR3 reads CASSTGTGQEQYF. Here the CDR3 DNA reads TGTGCCAGCAGTACTGGGACAGGGCAGGAGCAGTACTTC.

V usage is TRBV18 and J usage is TRBJ2-2, with 11 bases fitting TRBD1. V lost 2 bases and J lost 2; bases outside the gene matches: 4. Germline CDR1 reads KGHSH; CDR2 reads LQKENI. This CDR3 comprises 17 residues. CDR3 residues: CASSPDRTGGNTGELFF. In nucleotides, the CDR3 is TGTGCCAGCTCACCAGACAGGACAGGGGGCAACACCGGGGAGCTGTTTTTT.

The chain recombines TRBV20-1 with TRBJ1-2; no clear D. The germline V gene encodes CDR1 DFQATT and CDR2 SNEGSKA (reference sequence). This CDR3 is 8 amino acids long. CDR3 in amino acids: CSGYGYTF. CDR3 nucleotide sequence: TGCAGCGGCTATGGCTACACCTTC.

This chain uses TRBV25-1 with TRBJ1-4, with 8 bases that match TRBD1. CDR3 size: 18 residues. V gave up 4 bases and J gave up 7 bases; unmatched junction bases: 17. Germline CDR1 MGHDK, CDR2 SYGVNS. CDR3 sequence (DNA): TGTGCCAGCAGTGGTGGCAGACAGGGGAGGGTTTGGGGTGAAAAACTGTTTTTT. Amino acids: CASSGGRQGRVWGEKLFF.

J is TRBJ2-1 and V is TRBV5-6; D is undetermined. This CDR3 comprises 13 residues. Trimming shortened V by 0 bases and J by 4 bases, and 5 bases separated the two germline ends. The germline V gene encodes CDR1 SGHDT and CDR2 YYEEEE. DNA for the CDR3: TGTGCCAGCAGCTTGGCGTCTTACAATGAGCAGTTCTTC. This codes for CASSLASYNEQFF.

The chain employs TRBV5-1 and TRBJ2-7; TRBD1 is a possible D gene (6 bases). Germline-derived CDR1 and CDR2 are SGHRS and YFSETQ. The V end lost 4 bases, the J end lost 2 bases, and 22 bases lay between the germline ends. CDR3 length: 17 amino acids. The CDR3 DNA follows: TGCGCCAGCAGCCCCGGACTCTTGAGGGGGATGGCCTACGAGCAGTACTTC. This encodes CASSPGLLRGMAYEQYF. The full variable domain, its missing parts supplied by reference TRBV5-1 and TRBJ2-7, is KAGVTQTPRYLIKTRGQQVTLSCSPISGHRSVSWYQQTPGQGLQFLFEYFSETQRNKGNFPGRFSGRQFSNSRSEMNVSTLELGDSALYLCASSPGLLRGMAYEQYFGPGTRLTVT.

The V gene is TRBV28, the J gene TRBJ2-5, with D uncertain. The CDR3 extends over 15 amino acids. V dropped 3 bases and J dropped 2 bases, with 13 bases sitting between them. The germline V gene encodes CDR1 MDHEN and CDR2 SYDVKM. The CDR3 bases are TGTGCCAGCAGTTTTGCCGGGTGGCCTCAAGAGACCCAGTACTTC. This encodes CASSFAGWPQETQYF.

This rearrangement joins TRBV27 to TRBJ1-1; D perhaps matches TRBD1 (6 bases). In germline, CDR1 is MNHEY, CDR2 SMNVEV (reference sequence). Trimming stripped 0 bases from V and 8 bases from J, with 22 bases between. CDR3 length equals 17 residues. CDR3 coding DNA: TGTGCCAGCAGTTTATCCGCCTCCCGGGGGGCTCTGGGGGAAGCTTTCTTT. It encodes CASSLSASRGALGEAFF.

The chain uses TRBV12-5 and TRBJ2-5; D is unclear. V was trimmed by 6 bases and J by 5 bases, leaving 13 bases between them. Per germline, CDR1 LGHNT and CDR2 FRNRAP. The CDR3 spans 13 residues. The CDR3 region has the DNA TGTGCTAGTGGCCCCCTGGCTTGGGAGACCCAGTACTTC. Translation gives CASGPLAWETQYF.

This chain joins TRBV19 and TRBJ1-2, with no clear D. Trimming pared 6 bases from V and 3 bases from J, leaving 20 bases between. The CDR3 contains 16 residues. The germline V gene encodes CDR1 LNHDA and CDR2 SQIVND (reference sequence). CDR3 coding DNA: TGTGCCAGTAGGACAACAGCCGATAGTGCCTACTATGGCTACACCTTC. This translates into CASRTTADSAYYGYTF.

This chain joins TRBV9 and TRBJ2-6; D perhaps matches TRBD1 (6 bases). Germline V lookup: CDR1 SGDLS, CDR2 YYNGEE. The CDR3 spans 18 residues. With 3 bases removed from V and 0 bases from J, the gap between germline ends came to 16 bases. Here the CDR3 reads CASSARGGMGSGANVLTF. The DNA for the CDR3 is TGTGCCAGCAGCGCTAGAGGGGGTATGGGCTCTGGGGCCAACGTCCTGACTTTC. Using reference TRBV9 and TRBJ2-6 for the parts outside the CDR3, the full variable domain is DSGVTQTPKHLITATGQRVTLRCSPRSGDLSVYWYQQSLDQGLQFLIQYYNGEERAKGNILERFSAQQFPDLHSELNLSSLELGDSALYFCASSARGGMGSGANVLTFGAGSRLTVL.

V usage is TRBV3-1 (or the pseudogene TRBV3-2) and J usage is TRBJ1-2; D is undetermined. CDR3 length: 13 residues. Germline values: CDR1 LGHDT, CDR2 YNNKEL (reference sequence). V was clipped by 1 base and J by 7 bases, with 10 bases between them. The CDR3 DNA reads as TGTGCCAGCAGCCAAGGGGGTCGGGGTGGCTACACCTTC. Its protein product is CASSQGGRGGYTF.

The chain couples TRBV5-1 to TRBJ2-1; D gene unclear. V gave up 2 bases and J gave up 8 bases, with 11 bases separating them. Germline values: CDR1 SGHRS, CDR2 YFSETQ. The CDR3 is made up of 13 amino acids. CDR3 protein: CASSFSVVDEQFF. The CDR3 nucleotides are TGCGCCAGCAGCTTTTCGGTAGTAGATGAGCAGTTCTTC.

The CDR3 region is CASSPGGWNEQFF. The CDR3 DNA is TGTGCCAGCAGCCCAGGGGGCTGGAATGAGCAGTTCTTC. The genes are TRBV7-3 and TRBJ2-1; 8 positions agree with TRBD1. CDR1 SGHTA and CDR2 FQGTGA come from the germline V gene. After removal of 5 bases from V and 7 bases from J, the junction contained 4 bases not matched to a gene. This CDR3 spans 13 amino acids.

The chain links TRBV19 to TRBJ1-1; 7 bases match TRBD1. CDR3 size: 14 residues. Trimming took 5 bases from V and 1 from J; bases not matched to a gene: 4. CDR1 is LNHDA and CDR2 is SQIVND in the germline V gene (reference sequence). CDR3: CASSVRDRNTEAFF. The CDR3 DNA sequence: TGTGCCAGTAGTGTCCGGGACAGGAACACTGAAGCTTTCTTT.

The chain uses TRBV2 and TRBJ1-4; maybe TRBD1 (6 bases). V lost 3 bases and J lost 0, with 17 bases in between. CDR3 length equals 18 residues. Germline V lookup: CDR1 SNHLY, CDR2 FYNNEI. Written as DNA, the CDR3 is TGTGCCAGCAGTGACGAGGACAGCAACTACCCAACTAATGAAAAACTGTTTTTT. This codes for CASSDEDSNYPTNEKLFF.